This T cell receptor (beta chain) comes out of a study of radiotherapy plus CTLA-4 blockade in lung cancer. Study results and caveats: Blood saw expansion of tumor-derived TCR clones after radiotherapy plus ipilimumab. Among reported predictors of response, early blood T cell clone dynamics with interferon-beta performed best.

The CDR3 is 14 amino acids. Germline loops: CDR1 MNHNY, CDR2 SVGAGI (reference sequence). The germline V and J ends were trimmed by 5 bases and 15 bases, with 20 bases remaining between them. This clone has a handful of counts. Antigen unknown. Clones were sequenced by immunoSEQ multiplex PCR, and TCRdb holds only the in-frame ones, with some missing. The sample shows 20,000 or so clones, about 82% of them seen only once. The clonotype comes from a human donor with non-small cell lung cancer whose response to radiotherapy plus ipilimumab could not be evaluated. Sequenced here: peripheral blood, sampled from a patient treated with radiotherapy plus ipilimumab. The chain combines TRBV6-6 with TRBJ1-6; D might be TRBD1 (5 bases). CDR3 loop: CASSPGGELSILHF. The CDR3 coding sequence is TGTGCCAGCAGTCCCGGGGGGGAACTTTCGATCCTCCACTTT.